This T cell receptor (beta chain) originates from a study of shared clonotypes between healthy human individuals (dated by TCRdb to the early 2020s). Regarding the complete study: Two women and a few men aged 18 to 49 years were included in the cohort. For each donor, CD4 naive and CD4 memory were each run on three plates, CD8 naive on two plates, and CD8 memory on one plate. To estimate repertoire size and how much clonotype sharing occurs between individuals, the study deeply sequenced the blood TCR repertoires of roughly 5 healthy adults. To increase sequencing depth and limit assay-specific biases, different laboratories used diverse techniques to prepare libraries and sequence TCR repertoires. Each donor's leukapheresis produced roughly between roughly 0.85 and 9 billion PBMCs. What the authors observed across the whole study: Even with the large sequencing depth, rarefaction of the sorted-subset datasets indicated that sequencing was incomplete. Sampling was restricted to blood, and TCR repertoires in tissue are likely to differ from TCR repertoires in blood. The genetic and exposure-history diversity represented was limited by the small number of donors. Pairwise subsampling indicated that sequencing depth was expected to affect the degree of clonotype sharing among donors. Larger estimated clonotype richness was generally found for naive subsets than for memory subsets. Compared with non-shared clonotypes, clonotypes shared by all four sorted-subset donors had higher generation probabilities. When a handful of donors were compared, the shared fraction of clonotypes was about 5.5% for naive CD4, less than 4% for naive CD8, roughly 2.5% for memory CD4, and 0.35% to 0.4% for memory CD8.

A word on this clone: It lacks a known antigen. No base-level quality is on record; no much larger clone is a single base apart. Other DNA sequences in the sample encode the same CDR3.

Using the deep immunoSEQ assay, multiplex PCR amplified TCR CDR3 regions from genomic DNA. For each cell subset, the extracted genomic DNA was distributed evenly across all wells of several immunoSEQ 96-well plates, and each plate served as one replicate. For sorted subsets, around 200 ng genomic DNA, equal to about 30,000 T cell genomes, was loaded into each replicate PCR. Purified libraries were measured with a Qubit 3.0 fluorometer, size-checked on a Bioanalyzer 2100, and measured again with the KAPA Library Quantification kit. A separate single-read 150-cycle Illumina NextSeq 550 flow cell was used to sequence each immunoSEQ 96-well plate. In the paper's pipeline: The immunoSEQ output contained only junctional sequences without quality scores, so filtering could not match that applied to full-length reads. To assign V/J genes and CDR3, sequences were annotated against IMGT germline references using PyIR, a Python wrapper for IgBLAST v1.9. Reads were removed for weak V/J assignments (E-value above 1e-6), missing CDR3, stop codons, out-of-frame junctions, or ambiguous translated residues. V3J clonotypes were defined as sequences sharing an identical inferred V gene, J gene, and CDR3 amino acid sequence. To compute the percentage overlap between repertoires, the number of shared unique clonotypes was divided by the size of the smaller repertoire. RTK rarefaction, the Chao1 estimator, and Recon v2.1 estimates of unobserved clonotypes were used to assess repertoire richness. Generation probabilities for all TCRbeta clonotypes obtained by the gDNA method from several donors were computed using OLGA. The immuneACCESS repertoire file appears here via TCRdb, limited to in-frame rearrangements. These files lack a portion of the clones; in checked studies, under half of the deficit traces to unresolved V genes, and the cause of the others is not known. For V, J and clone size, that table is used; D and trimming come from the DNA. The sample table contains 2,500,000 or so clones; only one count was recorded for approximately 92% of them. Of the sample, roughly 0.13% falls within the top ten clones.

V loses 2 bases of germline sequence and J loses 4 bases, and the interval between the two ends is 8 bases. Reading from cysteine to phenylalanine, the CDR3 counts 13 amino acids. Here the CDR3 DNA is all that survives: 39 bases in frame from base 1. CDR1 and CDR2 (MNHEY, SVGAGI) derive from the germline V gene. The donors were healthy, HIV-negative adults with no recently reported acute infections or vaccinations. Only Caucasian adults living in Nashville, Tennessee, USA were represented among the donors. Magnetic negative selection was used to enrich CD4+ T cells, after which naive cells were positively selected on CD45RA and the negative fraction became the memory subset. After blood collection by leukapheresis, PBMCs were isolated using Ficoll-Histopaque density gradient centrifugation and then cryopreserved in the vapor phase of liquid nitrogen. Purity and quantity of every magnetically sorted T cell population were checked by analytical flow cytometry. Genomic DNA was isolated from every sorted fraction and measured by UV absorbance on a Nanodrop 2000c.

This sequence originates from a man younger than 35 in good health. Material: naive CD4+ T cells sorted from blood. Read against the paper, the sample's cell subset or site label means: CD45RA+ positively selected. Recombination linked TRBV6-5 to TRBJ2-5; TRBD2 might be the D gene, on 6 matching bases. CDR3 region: CASSYGGLETQYF. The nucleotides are TGTGCCAGCAGTTACGGGGGGTTAGAGACCCAGTACTTC.